The present T cell receptor (beta chain) was sequenced within a study of Ad26.COV2.S vaccination and SARS-CoV-2 variants. Background on the study: The study gave Ad26.COV2.S intramuscularly, once or twice 56 days apart.

This clone has just a few counts. Regarding treatment: some 20 received Ad26.COV2.S at low or high dose, single or two shots; roughly five received placebo; per-sample allocation not given. Day 63 following the first vaccine or placebo injection was when the samples were taken. TCRdb's table, derived via immunoSEQ multiplex PCR, lists solely in-frame clones and lacks some. This table holds hundreds of thousands of clones, roughly 90% found once. Specimen: peripheral blood, collected in a trial of Ad26.COV2.S vaccine versus placebo. The source is a person between 18 and 59 years old who received the Ad26.COV2.S COVID-19 vaccine or a placebo.

Here the CDR3 DNA reads TGCGCCAGCAGTGACTGGGACTACGAGCAGTACTTC. Translation: CASSDWDYEQYF. V and J are TRBV10-1 and TRBJ2-7; D not resolved. CDR1 is WNHNN and CDR2 is SYGVQD in the germline V gene (reference sequence). The CDR3 is 12 amino acids. The V and J ends lost 3 bases and 3 bases respectively, with 6 bases between them.